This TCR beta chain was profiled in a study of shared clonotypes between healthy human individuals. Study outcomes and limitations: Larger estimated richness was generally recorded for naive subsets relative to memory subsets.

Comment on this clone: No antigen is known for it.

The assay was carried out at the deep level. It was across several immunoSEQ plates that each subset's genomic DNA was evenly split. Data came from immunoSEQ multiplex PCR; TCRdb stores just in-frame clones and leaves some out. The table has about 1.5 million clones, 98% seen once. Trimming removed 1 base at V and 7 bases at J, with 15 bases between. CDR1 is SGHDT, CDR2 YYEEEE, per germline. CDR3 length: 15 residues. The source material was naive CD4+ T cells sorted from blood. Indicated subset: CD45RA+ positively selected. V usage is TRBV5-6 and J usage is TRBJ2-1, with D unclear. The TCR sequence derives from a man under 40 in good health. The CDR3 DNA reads TGTGCCAGCAGCTTGCGGCTAAAGTGGGTAAATGAGCAGTTCTTC. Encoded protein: CASSLRLKWVNEQFF. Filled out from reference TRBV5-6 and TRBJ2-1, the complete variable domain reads DAGVTQSPTHLIKTRGQQVTLRCSPKSGHDTVSWYQQALGQGPQFIFQYYEEEERQRGNFPDRFSGHQFPNYSSELNVNALLLGDSALYLCASSLRLKWVNEQFFGPGTRLTVL.